This T cell receptor (beta chain) is from a study of monozygotic twins with inflammatory bowel disease. The length of the CDR3 is 19 residues. The germline gives CDR1 GTSNPN, CDR2 SVGIG (reference sequence). Per donor, about 2.4 ml of blood was collected and frozen. TCRdb reprocessed the 5' RACE reads and reports one entry per CDR3 protein, with no DNA. The repertoire shows about 300,000 distinct CDR3 sequences; the top ten hold less than 6.5%. The source of this sequence is a human donor with ulcerative colitis or Crohn's disease, or a healthy co-twin of an affected twin (not recorded which). The sequenced sample was blood. The J gene is TRBJ2-6, the V gene TRBV30; lacking DNA, the TRBD1 call made by TCRdb goes unchecked. CDR3 sequence reads: CAWSPLDRDPISGANVLTF.